This TCR beta chain emerged from a study of blood T cells in healthy people across ages. Study background: Through template switching, about one barcoded beta molecule was captured per two T cells, as measured in model experiments.

This clonotype was seen a handful of times. Its antigen is not identified. Primers used in a second PCR of about 7 to 12 cycles were a sample-barcoded 5' primer and a J-beta primer mix. Every sample gave at least 2.5 million paired-end reads containing CDR3. TCRdb called the 5' RACE reads again in MiXCR, with one record for every CDR3 protein. The sample consists of fewer than 700,000 distinct CDR3 sequences, roughly 43% of them appearing once. Study-wide results and caveats: As age increased, TCR beta diversity per million T cells fell in a roughly linear fashion. When one million T cells were used, diversity estimates were thought to be underestimates.

CDR3 size: 13 residues. The V gene's germline CDR1 is SQVTM and CDR2 ANQGSEA. J gave up 6 bases and V 3 bases, and 5 bases lay outside the gene matches. The sample was blood. This chain uses TRBV29-1 with TRBJ2-5; 9 nucleotides line up with TRBD2. This receptor was taken from a man older than 75 in good health. CDR3 sequence (DNA): TGCAGCGTTGAGGGACTAGCCGGAAAGACCCAGTACTTC. Its protein is CSVEGLAGKTQYF.